This is a list of T cell receptor beta chains from one sample in a study of T cells in Graves' hyperthyroidism and ophthalmopathy. TCRdb reprocessed the multiplex PCR reads via MiXCR and lists one record per CDR3 protein. The sample shows 360,000 or so distinct CDR3 sequences, approximately 16% of them seen only once. Input material: blood. The receptors come from a woman aged 55-75 years with Graves' ophthalmopathy. Both conserved end residues are part of each CDR3.

j_call v_call cdr3_aa
TRBJ2-2 TRBV11-2 CASSLWAARGPGELFF
TRBJ1-2 TRBV2 CASSRPDRVNGYTF
TRBJ1-2 TRBV3-1 CASRPQGNYGYTF
TRBJ1-1 TRBV7-9 CASSSTAYTEAFF
TRBJ2-5 TRBV30 CAWNPGLAARQETQYF
TRBJ2-3 TRBV27 CASSLPDRGGPDTQYF
TRBJ2-3 TRBV2 CASNGGRTDTQYF
TRBJ1-5 TRBV19 CASSGSQLRSLAQGARNQPQHF
TRBJ2-3 TRBV14 CASSLRGSADTQYF
TRBJ2-2 TRBV5-1 CASSDRGRSGTGELFF
TRBJ1-5 TRBV19 CASSNQGNQPQHF
TRBJ2-1 TRBV27 CASSPRARAGDEQFF
TRBJ2-1 TRBV2 CASSEALRGLAGGEAFF
TRBJ2-1 TRBV20-1 CSARRRTAGSYNEQFF
TRBJ2-1 TRBV6-1 CATRTSGLYNEQFF
TRBJ1-1 TRBV3-1 CASSTTGITEAFF
TRBJ2-7 TRBV20-1 CSARDGDRGSRYEQYF
TRBJ2-3 TRBV7-2 CASSKGGNTDTQYF
TRBJ2-1 TRBV10-3 CAISDVSGRDEQFF
TRBJ2-2 TRBV6-2/TRBV6-3 CASSYSQARTGELFF
TRBJ2-6 TRBV12-3/TRBV12-4 CASSQRQSGANVLTF
TRBJ2-5 TRBV5-1 CASGPGGSQETQYF
TRBJ2-5 TRBV6-5 CASSYSLRLAGGETQYF
TRBJ1-5 TRBV2 CASQADRGLQPQHF
TRBJ2-7 TRBV2 CASSEGGARHEQYF
TRBJ2-1 TRBV7-9 CASRPGLAGDYNEQFF
TRBJ1-5 TRBV27 CASRPGQSNQPQHF
TRBJ1-5 TRBV12-3/TRBV12-4 CASSFVGVQPQHF
TRBJ2-3 TRBV7-2 CASSLVGGLAGLTDTQYF
TRBJ2-5 TRBV18 CASSLDRVETQYF
TRBJ2-3 TRBV2 CASSGFLGDSHTQYF
TRBJ2-1 TRBV28 CASSPGLQQFF
TRBJ2-3 TRBV10-3 CAINRDPTDTQYF
TRBJ2-7 TRBV27 CASSFSSGRAANEQYF
TRBJ2-2 TRBV7-2 CASSLVARTGELFF
TRBJ1-5 TRBV5-1 CASSLGQSQPQHF
TRBJ1-2 TRBV9 CASSGTGTDYGYTF
TRBJ2-7 TRBV12-3/TRBV12-4 CASSRDLKMSEQYF
TRBJ2-7 TRBV12-3/TRBV12-4 CASSRGGTATYEQYF
TRBJ2-3 TRBV10-3 CATSGGQGATDTQYF
TRBJ2-5 TRBV12-3/TRBV12-4 CASSRASDDQETQYF